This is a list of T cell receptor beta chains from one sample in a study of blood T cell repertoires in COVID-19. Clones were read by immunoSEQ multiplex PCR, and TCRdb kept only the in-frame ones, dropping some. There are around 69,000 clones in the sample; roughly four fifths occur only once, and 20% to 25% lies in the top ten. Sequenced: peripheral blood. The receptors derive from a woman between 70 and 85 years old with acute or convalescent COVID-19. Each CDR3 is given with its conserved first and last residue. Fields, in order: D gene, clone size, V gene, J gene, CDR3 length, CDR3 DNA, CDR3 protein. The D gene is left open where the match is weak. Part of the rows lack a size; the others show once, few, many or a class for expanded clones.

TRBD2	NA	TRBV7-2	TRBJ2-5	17	TGTGCCAGCAGCTTAGGGACTAGCGGGAGGCATGGAGAGACCCAGTACTTC	CASSLGTSGRHGETQYF
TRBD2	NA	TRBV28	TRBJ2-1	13	TGTGCCAGCCGGGGAGGGCCCAGGTTCGGGCAGTTCTTC	CASRGGPRFGQFF
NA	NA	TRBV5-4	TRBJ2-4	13	TGTGCCAGCAGTAAAGACCGCGAGGGCATTCAGTACTTC	CASSKDREGIQYF
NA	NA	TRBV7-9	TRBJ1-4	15	TGTGCCAGCAGCTTAGGGGGCAGCTATAATGAAAAACTGTTTTTT	CASSLGGSYNEKLFF
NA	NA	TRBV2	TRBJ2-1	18	TGTGCCAGCAGTGAACGGGGGTCGACTTGGGGATACTACAATGAGCAGTTCTTC	CASSERGSTWGYYNEQFF
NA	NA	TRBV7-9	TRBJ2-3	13	TGTGCCAGCAGCTTAGCGGGGCCAGATACGCAGTATTTT	CASSLAGPDTQYF
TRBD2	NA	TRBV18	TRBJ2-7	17	TGTGCCAGCTCACCACAATCAAGCGGGAGGGCCGTCGGCGAGCAGTACTTC	CASSPQSSGRAVGEQYF
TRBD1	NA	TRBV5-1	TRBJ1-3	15	TGCGCCAGCACCCCAGGGGGCGGCGTTGGAAACACCATATATTTT	CASTPGGGVGNTIYF
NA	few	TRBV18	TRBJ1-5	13	TGTGCCAGCTCTGGGACTAAAAATCAGCCCCAGCATTTT	CASSGTKNQPQHF
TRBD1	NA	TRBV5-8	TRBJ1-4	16	TGTGCCAGCAGCGGCGGGACAGGGGGCCCTAATGAAAAACTGTTTTTT	CASSGGTGGPNEKLFF
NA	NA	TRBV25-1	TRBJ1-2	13	TGTGCCAGCAGCCCCCGTCGGGACTATGGCTACACCTTC	CASSPRRDYGYTF
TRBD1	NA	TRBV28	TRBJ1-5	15	TGTGCCAGCCGCGTAACCGGGACAGGGAACCAGCCCCAGCATTTT	CASRVTGTGNQPQHF
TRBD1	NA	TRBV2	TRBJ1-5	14	TGTGCCAGCAGTTCGGACAGGGGGGATCAGCCCCAGCATTTT	CASSSDRGDQPQHF
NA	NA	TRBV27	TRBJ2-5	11	TGTGCCAGCAGTTTTCGAGAGACCCAGTACTTC	CASSFRETQYF
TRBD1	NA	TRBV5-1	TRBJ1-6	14	TGCGCCAGCAGCTTGGAAGGGGGCGGTTCACCCCTCCACTTT	CASSLEGGGSPLHF
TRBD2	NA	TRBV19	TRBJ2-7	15	TGTGCCAGTAGTATGAAGGTAGCGGGAGGGCTCGAGCAGTACTTC	CASSMKVAGGLEQYF
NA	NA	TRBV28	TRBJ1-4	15	TGTGCCAGCAGTTTAGGCGGGCAGAGTAATGAAAAACTGTTTTTT	CASSLGGQSNEKLFF
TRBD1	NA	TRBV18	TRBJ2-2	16	TGTGCCAGCTCACCACCCCGGACAGGGGGCGGCGGGGAGCTGTTTTTT	CASSPPRTGGGGELFF
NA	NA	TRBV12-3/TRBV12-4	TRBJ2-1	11	TGTGCCAGCAGCACAGGATACCCGCAGTTCTTC	CASSTGYPQFF
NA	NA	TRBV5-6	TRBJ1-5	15	TGTGCCAGCAGCCTCATGGGGCAGGGGAGACAGCCCCAGCATTTT	CASSLMGQGRQPQHF
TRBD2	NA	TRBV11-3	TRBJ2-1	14	TGTGCCAGCAGCGTGACAGCGGGATACAATGAGCAGTTCTTC	CASSVTAGYNEQFF
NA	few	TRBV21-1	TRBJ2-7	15	TGTGCCAGCAGCAAAGTACACAGTAGAAGCTACGAGCAGTACTTC	CASSKVHSRSYEQYF
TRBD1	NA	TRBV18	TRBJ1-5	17	TGTGCCAGCTCACCCACCGGGACAGGGAGTTTAAGTCAGCCCCAGCATTTT	CASSPTGTGSLSQPQHF
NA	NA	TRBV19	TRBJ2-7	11	TGTGCCAGTAGTATTCTAGACGAGCAGTACTTC	CASSILDEQYF
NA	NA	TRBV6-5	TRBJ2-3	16	TGTGCCAGCAGTTATGGTCAGGGTTGGGGCACAGATACGCAGTATTTT	CASSYGQGWGTDTQYF
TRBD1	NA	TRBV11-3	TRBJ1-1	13	TGTGCCAGCAGCGAGGACAGGGTGGATGAAGCTTTCTTT	CASSEDRVDEAFF
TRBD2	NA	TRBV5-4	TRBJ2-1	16	TGTGCCAGCAGCTTGGCGGGGACTACCTTGCACAATGAGCAGTTCTTC	CASSLAGTTLHNEQFF
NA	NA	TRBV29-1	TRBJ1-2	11	TGCAGCGTTCACAGGGTGACTGGCTACACCTTC	CSVHRVTGYTF
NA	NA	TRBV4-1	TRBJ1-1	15	TGCGCCAGCAGCCAAGAGGGGCATTCGGTCACTGAAGCTTTCTTT	CASSQEGHSVTEAFF
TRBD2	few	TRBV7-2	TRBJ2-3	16	TGTGCCAGCAGCTCTCGGACTAGCGGGAGGGGAAATACGCAGTATTTT	CASSSRTSGRGNTQYF
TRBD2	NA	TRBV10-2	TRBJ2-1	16	TGCGCCAGCAGTTCGATACTAGCGGGGGGAGGCAATGAGCAGTTCTTC	CASSSILAGGGNEQFF
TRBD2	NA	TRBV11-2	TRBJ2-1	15	TGTGCCAGCAGCTTCCCTAGCGGGAGGGGGACTGAGCAGTTCTTC	CASSFPSGRGTEQFF
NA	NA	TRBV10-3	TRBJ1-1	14	TGTGCCATCAGTGATGGACAGTCGAACACTGAAGCTTTCTTT	CAISDGQSNTEAFF
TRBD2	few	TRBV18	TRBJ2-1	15	TGTGCCAGCTCACCACTAGCGGGACTCTACAATGAGCAGTTCTTC	CASSPLAGLYNEQFF
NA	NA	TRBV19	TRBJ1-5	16	TGTGCCAGTAGTATTGGTGGGGGCCTGTCGGGACAGCCCCAGCATTTT	CASSIGGGLSGQPQHF
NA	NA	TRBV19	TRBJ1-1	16	TGTGCCAGTAGTATAGAGCGGAGGGTTCTGAACACTGAAGCTTTCTTT	CASSIERRVLNTEAFF
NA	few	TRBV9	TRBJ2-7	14	TGTGCCAGCAGCGTAGTCCCGGGAGCCTACGAGCAGTACTTC	CASSVVPGAYEQYF
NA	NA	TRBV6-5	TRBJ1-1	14	TGTGCCAGCACTAAGGAGACAGGGAACACTGAAGCTTTCTTT	CASTKETGNTEAFF
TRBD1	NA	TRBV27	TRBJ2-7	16	TGTGCCAGCAGTCTTGGACAGGGGAGGGGGTACTACGAGCAGTACTTC	CASSLGQGRGYYEQYF
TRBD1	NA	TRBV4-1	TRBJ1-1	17	TGCGCCAGCAGCCATCAGCCGACAGGGAGAGGAAACACTGAAGCTTTCTTT	CASSHQPTGRGNTEAFF
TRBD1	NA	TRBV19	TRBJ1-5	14	TGTGCCAGTAGTATGACAGGGAGAATTCAGCCCCAGCATTTT	CASSMTGRIQPQHF
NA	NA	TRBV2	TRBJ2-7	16	TGTGCCAGCAGTGAAGCGAGGACAGCAAGTTGGGGCGAGCAGTACTTC	CASSEARTASWGEQYF
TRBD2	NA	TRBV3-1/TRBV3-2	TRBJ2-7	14	TGTGCCAGCAGCCTTGGGACTAGCGGGAATAAACAGTACTTC	CASSLGTSGNKQYF
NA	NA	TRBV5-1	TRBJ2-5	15	TGCGCCAGCAGCTTGGGCCCCGCCTCCCGGGAGACCCAGTACTTC	CASSLGPASRETQYF
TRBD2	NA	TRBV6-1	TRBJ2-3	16	TGTGCCAGCAGTGAAGTAGCGGGAGGAAGCACAGATACGCAGTATTTT	CASSEVAGGSTDTQYF
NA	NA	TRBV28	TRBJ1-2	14	TGTGCCAGCAGTTTGGTTGACTCGAGGAATGGCTACACCTTC	CASSLVDSRNGYTF
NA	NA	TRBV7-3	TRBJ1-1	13	TGTGCCAGCAGCAGCCGGTACGACACTGAAGCTTTCTTT	CASSSRYDTEAFF
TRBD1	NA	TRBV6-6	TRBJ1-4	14	TGTGCCAGCAGTGACAGGGGCGGTAATGAAAAACTGTTTTTT	CASSDRGGNEKLFF
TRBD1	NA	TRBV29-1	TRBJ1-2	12	TGCAGCGTTGAAGTACAGGGGGGAAATTTTGCCTTC	CSVEVQGGNFAF
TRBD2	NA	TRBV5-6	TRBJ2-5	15	TGTGCCAGCAGCCCCAGCGGGAGGGAATCAGAGACCCAGTACTTC	CASSPSGRESETQYF
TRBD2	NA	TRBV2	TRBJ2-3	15	TGTGCCAGCGGAACTAGCGGGTCCCCAACAGATACGCAGTATTTT	CASGTSGSPTDTQYF
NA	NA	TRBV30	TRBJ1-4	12	TGTGCCGTCCTTACGAGATATGGAAAACTGTTTTTT	CAVLTRYGKLFF
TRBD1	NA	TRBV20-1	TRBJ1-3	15	TGCAGTGCTAGTGAGGACAGGGGACGTGGAAACACCATATATTTT	CSASEDRGRGNTIYF
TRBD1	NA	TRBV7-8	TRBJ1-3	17	TGTGCCAGCAGCATCCTGGGACAGATGAGCTCTGGAAACACCATATATTTT	CASSILGQMSSGNTIYF
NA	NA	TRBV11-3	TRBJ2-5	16	TGTGCCAGCAGCTTAGAGGGCAGTAGGTCCCAAGAGACCCAGTACTTC	CASSLEGSRSQETQYF
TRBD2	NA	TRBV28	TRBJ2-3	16	TGTGCCAGCAGTTTTGGAGGGAGGGCTGGGACAGATACGCAGTATTTT	CASSFGGRAGTDTQYF
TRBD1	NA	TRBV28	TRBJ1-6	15	TGTGCCAGCAGTTTCTTGACAGGGCGAAATTCACCCCTCCACTTT	CASSFLTGRNSPLHF